The rows below give T cell receptor beta chains drawn from one sample of a study of T cell changes during pregnancy in multiple sclerosis. TCRdb keeps only in-frame clones here, not all; method: immunoSEQ multiplex PCR. In the table there are 35,000 to 45,000 clones, 85% to 90% of which are singletons. The input for sequencing was CD4+ T cells from peripheral blood mononuclear cells, taken in the first trimester of pregnancy. These receptors all stem from a female donor with multiple sclerosis, enrolled in a pregnancy study. The CDR3 runs from the conserved cysteine through the conserved F or W. The D gene is left open where the match is weak. Rows may omit the clone size; those that give it use once, few, many or a size class.

DNA: TGTGCCAGCAGCCAAGGTGGGACAGGGCTTTCTAGGAACACTGAAGCTTTCTTT
CDR3: CASSQGGTGLSRNTEAFF
D: TRBD1
J: TRBJ1-1
V: TRBV14
size: .

DNA: TGTGCCAGCAGCTCCGCCGGGACAAGCCTACACTATGGCTACACCTTC
CDR3: CASSSAGTSLHYGYTF
D: .
J: TRBJ1-2
V: TRBV28
size: .

DNA: TGTGCCAGCAGTTTGGAGCAGGGTATACCAACTAATGAAAAACTGTTTTTT
CDR3: CASSLEQGIPTNEKLFF
D: .
J: TRBJ1-4
V: TRBV28
size: .

DNA: TGTGCCAGCAGTGAATATCGGACTAGCGGCTACAATGAGCAGTTCTTC
CDR3: CASSEYRTSGYNEQFF
D: TRBD2
J: TRBJ2-1
V: TRBV25-1
size: .

DNA: TGTGCCTGGAGCCACACAGGGCCAAATGAAAAACTGTTTTTT
CDR3: CAWSHTGPNEKLFF
D: .
J: TRBJ1-4
V: TRBV30
size: .

DNA: TGTGCCAGCAGTGAAGCTGGGGCGAGGCAGCATTTT
CDR3: CASSEAGARQHF
D: .
J: TRBJ1-5
V: TRBV6-1
size: .

DNA: TGTGCCAGCAGCTTAGACAGCTCCCTCAATCAGCCCCAGCATTTT
CDR3: CASSLDSSLNQPQHF
D: .
J: TRBJ1-5
V: TRBV7-2
size: .

DNA: TGCAGCGTCGCGGAGAGGGGGGGGTATGGCTACACCTTC
CDR3: CSVAERGGYGYTF
D: .
J: TRBJ1-2
V: TRBV29-1
size: .

DNA: TGTGCCAGCAGCCCAGGGGGCTTGTACACTGAAGCTTTCTTT
CDR3: CASSPGGLYTEAFF
D: TRBD1
J: TRBJ1-1
V: TRBV5-4
size: .

DNA: TGTGCCAGCAGCTTAGGAACAACAGCCTACGAGCAGTACTTC
CDR3: CASSLGTTAYEQYF
D: .
J: TRBJ2-7
V: TRBV7-9
size: .

DNA: TGCGCCAGCAGCTCTGGACTAGCCAAGGGGTTCTTC
CDR3: CASSSGLAKGFF
D: TRBD2
J: TRBJ2-1
V: TRBV5-1
size: .

DNA: TGTGCCAGCAGGCCACAGGGGGAATATGGCTACACCTTC
CDR3: CASRPQGEYGYTF
D: TRBD1
J: TRBJ1-2
V: TRBV27
size: .

DNA: TGTGCCTGGAATGGGCTAATCCGGGACAGGGGGCCAGATACGCAGTATTTT
CDR3: CAWNGLIRDRGPDTQYF
D: TRBD1
J: TRBJ2-3
V: TRBV30
size: .

DNA: TGTGCCAGCAGCTTAGAGGGCAGGGGGCTGACTGAAGCTTTCTTT
CDR3: CASSLEGRGLTEAFF
D: TRBD1
J: TRBJ1-1
V: TRBV7-2
size: .

DNA: TGTGCCAGCAGCCCCGGACTACTATACAATGAGCAGTTCTTC
CDR3: CASSPGLLYNEQFF
D: .
J: TRBJ2-1
V: TRBV7-3
size: .

DNA: TGTGCCAGCAGTTTCGGACAGTCATACAATGAGCAGTTCTTC
CDR3: CASSFGQSYNEQFF
D: .
J: TRBJ2-1
V: TRBV27
size: once

DNA: TGTGCCAGCAGCTCCTCCGGGACTGGGGATACGCAGTATTTT
CDR3: CASSSSGTGDTQYF
D: .
J: TRBJ2-3
V: TRBV7-3
size: .

DNA: TGCGCCAGCAGCCAGGATATACAGGGTTACACTGAAGCTTTCTTT
CDR3: CASSQDIQGYTEAFF
D: .
J: TRBJ1-1
V: TRBV4-1
size: .

DNA: TGCGCCAGCAGCTCAGCGGGAGGGCCCAATGAGCAGTTCTTC
CDR3: CASSSAGGPNEQFF
D: TRBD2
J: TRBJ2-1
V: TRBV5-1
size: .

DNA: TGCGCCAGCAGCCAAGGGGACAGATACACCGGGGAGCTGTTTTTT
CDR3: CASSQGDRYTGELFF
D: TRBD1
J: TRBJ2-2
V: TRBV4-1
size: .

DNA: TGTGCCAGCAGTTTCTCAGGGATCTCCCTCAATGAGCAGTTCTTC
CDR3: CASSFSGISLNEQFF
D: .
J: TRBJ2-1
V: TRBV27
size: .

DNA: TGTGCCAGTAGAGGACGCCAGGGGTACACCGGGGAGCTGTTTTTT
CDR3: CASRGRQGYTGELFF
D: .
J: TRBJ2-2
V: TRBV19
size: .

DNA: TGTGCCAGCTCACCAATATTGGAGGGCGAGCAGTACTTC
CDR3: CASSPILEGEQYF
D: .
J: TRBJ2-7
V: TRBV18
size: .

DNA: TGTGCCAGCGCGGGGAATGGGAATGAGCAGTTCTTC
CDR3: CASAGNGNEQFF
D: .
J: TRBJ2-1
V: TRBV6-1
size: .

DNA: TGTGCCAGCAGCTTAGGGCTAGCGGGTACCGGGGAGCTGTTTTTT
CDR3: CASSLGLAGTGELFF
D: TRBD2
J: TRBJ2-2
V: TRBV11-2
size: .

DNA: TGCGCCAGCAGCGACCGACTAGCGCTAAACAATGAGCAGTTCTTC
CDR3: CASSDRLALNNEQFF
D: TRBD2
J: TRBJ2-1
V: TRBV5-1
size: .

DNA: TGTGCCAGCAGGGCTACGACAGGGGCTCGGACGCAGTATTTT
CDR3: CASRATTGARTQYF
D: TRBD1
J: TRBJ2-3
V: TRBV6-1
size: .

DNA: TGTGCCAGCAGCTTAGTAGTGGGCACTAATGAAAAACTGTTTTTT
CDR3: CASSLVVGTNEKLFF
D: .
J: TRBJ1-4
V: TRBV7-9
size: .

DNA: TGTGCCAGCAGGGTACAGGGGGTCGTCACTGAAGCTTTCTTT
CDR3: CASRVQGVVTEAFF
D: TRBD1
J: TRBJ1-1
V: TRBV6-5
size: .

DNA: TGCGCCAGCAGCCCCGCTCTCGGGACAGGGCACCCTGAAGCTTTCTTT
CDR3: CASSPALGTGHPEAFF
D: TRBD1
J: TRBJ1-1
V: TRBV5-1
size: .

DNA: TGTGCCAGCAGTTTACCCCTCGCGGGACCAGATACGCAGTATTTT
CDR3: CASSLPLAGPDTQYF
D: .
J: TRBJ2-3
V: TRBV28
size: .

DNA: TGTGCCAGCAGTTACGACAGTAATCAGCCCCAGCATTTT
CDR3: CASSYDSNQPQHF
D: .
J: TRBJ1-5
V: TRBV6-5
size: .

DNA: TGTGCCAGCAGCCCCCGGGCGGGCTCTAGGAATGAGCAGTTCTTC
CDR3: CASSPRAGSRNEQFF
D: .
J: TRBJ2-1
V: TRBV13
size: .

DNA: TGTGCCAGCAGCTTGACGGTCGAGTTACGGGATACGCAGTATTTT
CDR3: CASSLTVELRDTQYF
D: .
J: TRBJ2-3
V: TRBV5-6
size: .

DNA: TGCGCCAGCAGCTTGGCCCGCGGGGACAATGAGCAGTTCTTC
CDR3: CASSLARGDNEQFF
D: .
J: TRBJ2-1
V: TRBV5-1
size: .

DNA: TGTGCCAGCTCACTTAGCGGGAGCTCCTACAATGAGCAGTTCTTC
CDR3: CASSLSGSSYNEQFF
D: TRBD2
J: TRBJ2-1
V: TRBV18
size: .

DNA: TGTGCCAGCAGTTCTGCCGGGACAGGACCTTACGAGCAGTACTTC
CDR3: CASSSAGTGPYEQYF
D: TRBD1
J: TRBJ2-7
V: TRBV6-5
size: .

DNA: TGTGCCAGTAGTATTACCTACCCCTACGAGCAGTACTTC
CDR3: CASSITYPYEQYF
D: .
J: TRBJ2-7
V: TRBV19
size: .

DNA: TGTGCCAGCAGCTTTAGTTACCCCGGCGGGACAGGGGTCGGAGAGACCCAGTACTTC
CDR3: CASSFSYPGGTGVGETQYF
D: TRBD1
J: TRBJ2-5
V: TRBV7-9
size: .

DNA: TGTGCCAGCAGCTTAGCTCTGGGACTAGCGGGAGAAGAGACCCAGTACTTC
CDR3: CASSLALGLAGEETQYF
D: TRBD2
J: TRBJ2-5
V: TRBV11-3
size: .